Following are 6 T cell receptor beta chains from one sample sequenced in a study of T cell repertoires in cytomegalovirus infection. These TCRs are of unknown antigen specificity. TCRdb called the reads again in MiXCR, with one record for every CDR3 protein. This repertoire shows approximately 89,000 distinct CDR3 sequences, about 24% found once; its top ten account for 50%. The sequencing used CD8+ T cells from cultured PBMCs, collected from culture after CMV antigen stimulation. The receptors were gathered from a human donor in good health (CMV status not recorded). Some clones in this sample may be carry-over from other donors' samples.

This chain joins TRBV11-3 and TRBJ2-3; D possibly corresponds to TRBD1 (8 bases). Germline assignment: CDR1 SGHNT and CDR2 YENEEA. Trimming removed 5 bases at V and 2 bases at J, with 17 bases between. This CDR3 is built from 16 residues. The CDR3 nucleotides read TGTGCCAGCAGCACAGGGGGGGGGGCTACCACAGATACGCAGTATTTT. It yields the protein CASSTGGGATTDTQYF.

The rearrangement uses TRBV5-4 and TRBJ2-5, with TRBD2 identical over 8 bases. J was trimmed by 5 bases and V by 3 bases; bases with no gene match: 6. The CDR3 is 14 amino acids. CDR1 and CDR2 (germline): SGHNT, YYREEE (reference sequence). The CDR3 region has the DNA TGTGCCAGCAGCTGGGCGGGGGGCCCCGAGACCCAGTACTTC. This translates into CASSWAGGPETQYF.

J is TRBJ2-7 and V is TRBV9; D is possibly TRBD1 or TRBD2 (6 bases each). The V gene's germline CDR1 is SGDLS and CDR2 YYNGEE. Trimming left V 0 bases short and J 6 bases short, with 16 bases between. The CDR3 runs 15 residues. Written as DNA, the CDR3 is TGTGCCAGCAGCGTAGCTTGGGGGGCGGGTTTCGAGCAGTACTTC. Protein product: CASSVAWGAGFEQYF.

In this sample, this clonotype turned up a few times. This chain links TRBV11-2 with TRBJ1-1, with D unresolved. The V end lost 7 bases, the J end lost 0 bases, and 18 bases lay between the germline ends. CDR1 and CDR2 (germline): SGHAT, FQNNGV. The CDR3 length is 16 residues. In DNA form, the CDR3 reads TGTGCCAGCACTCCTCTCCCAGGAGGGCTGAACACTGAAGCTTTCTTT. This sequence encodes CASTPLPGGLNTEAFF.

The CDR3 coding sequence is TGTGCCAGCAGTTCCGCCTCCGGGACGGCTATGAACACTGAAGCTTTCTTT. This translates into CASSSASGTAMNTEAFF. The chain couples TRBV9 to TRBJ1-1; the D gene is possibly TRBD1 (5 bases). CDR3 length equals 17 residues. V was cut by 5 bases and J by 0 bases, with 20 bases left in between. In germline, CDR1 is SGDLS, CDR2 YYNGEE.

This clonotype has ten or more counts. The rearrangement uses TRBV6-2 or TRBV6-3 and TRBJ2-7; TRBD2 matches 7 bases. The V segment lost 6 bases and the J segment 1 base; nucleotides outside the gene matches: 9. The CDR3 loop spans 15 amino acids. Germline CDR1 MNHEY, CDR2 SVGEGT. The CDR3 DNA is TGTGCCAGCAGCTTCCGACTAGCCCCGTCCTACGAGCAGTACTTC. Translated, it gives CASSFRLAPSYEQYF.